This TCR beta chain was captured in a study of cytomegalovirus exposure and HLA in healthy donors. The CDR3 is 14 residues long. J gave up 1 base and V 7 bases, and 6 bases lay outside the gene matches. The germline gives CDR1 MDHEN, CDR2 SYDVKM. With 60 Vbeta and 13 Jbeta primers, the PCR was carried out. Sequenced by immunoSEQ multiplex PCR; TCRdb stores in-frame clones only, minus some. The sample consists of 150,000 to 200,000 clones, around four fifths of them appearing once. This clone came up a few times. Its antigen remains unidentified. Study-wide points: Most sequenced TCRs were rare (though some public TCRs occurred in many donors).

The V gene is TRBV28, the J gene TRBJ1-1; 7 bases map to TRBD1. Material: PBMCs. This receptor was taken from a young woman in good health and CMV-seronegative. The CDR3 DNA follows: TGTGCCAGCAAAGGCGGACAGGCGAACACTGAAGCTTTCTTT. This gives the protein CASKGGQANTEAFF.